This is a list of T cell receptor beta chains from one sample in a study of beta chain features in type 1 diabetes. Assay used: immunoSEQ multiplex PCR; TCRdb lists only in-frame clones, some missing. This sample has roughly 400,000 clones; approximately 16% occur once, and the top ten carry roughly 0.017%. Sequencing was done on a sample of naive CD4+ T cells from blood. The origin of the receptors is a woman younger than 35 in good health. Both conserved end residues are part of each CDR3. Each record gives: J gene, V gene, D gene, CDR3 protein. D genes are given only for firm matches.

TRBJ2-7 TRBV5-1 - CASSSQGSYEQYF
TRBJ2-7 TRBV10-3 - CAISESRQKTLEQYF
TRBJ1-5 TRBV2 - CASSVTDLLAQHF
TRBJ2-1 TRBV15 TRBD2 CATSKTSGRVNEQFF
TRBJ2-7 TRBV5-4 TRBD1 CASSLVGGPTYEQYF
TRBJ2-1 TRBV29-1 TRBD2 CSVMSGRAVNEQFF
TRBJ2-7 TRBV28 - CASSLSLRGSEQYF
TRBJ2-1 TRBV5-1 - CASSRTDGNEQFF
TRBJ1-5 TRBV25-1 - CASSGSGHFNQPQHF
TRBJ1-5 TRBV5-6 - CASSDLASNQPQHF
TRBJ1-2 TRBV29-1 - CSVESVANYGYTF
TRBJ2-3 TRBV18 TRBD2 CASSPRSGRADTQYF
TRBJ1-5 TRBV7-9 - CASSPSGGGEQPQHF
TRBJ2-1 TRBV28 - CASRAGGGGAYNEQFF
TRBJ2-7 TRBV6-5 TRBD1 CASSRGQASYEQYF
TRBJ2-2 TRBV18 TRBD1 CASSPTGGITGELFF
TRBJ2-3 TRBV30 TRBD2 CAWSAQSGITVTQYF
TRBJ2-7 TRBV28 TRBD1 CASRGSGQSFYEQYF
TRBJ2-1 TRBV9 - CASSLGSGQINEQFF
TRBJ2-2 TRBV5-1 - CASSLVAVNTGELFF